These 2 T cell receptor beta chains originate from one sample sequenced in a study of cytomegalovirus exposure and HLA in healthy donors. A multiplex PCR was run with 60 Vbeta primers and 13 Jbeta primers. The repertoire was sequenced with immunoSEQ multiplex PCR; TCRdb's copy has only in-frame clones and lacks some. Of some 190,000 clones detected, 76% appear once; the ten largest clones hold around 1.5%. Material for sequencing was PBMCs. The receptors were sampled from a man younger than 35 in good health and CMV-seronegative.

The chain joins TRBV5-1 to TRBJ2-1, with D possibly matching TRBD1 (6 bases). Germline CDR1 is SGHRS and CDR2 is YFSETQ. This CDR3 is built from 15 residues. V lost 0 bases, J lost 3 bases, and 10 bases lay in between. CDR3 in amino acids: CASSLGDISYNEQFF. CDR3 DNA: TGCGCCAGCAGCTTGGGGGACATCAGCTACAATGAGCAGTTCTTC. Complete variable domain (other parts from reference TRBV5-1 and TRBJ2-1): KAGVTQTPRYLIKTRGQQVTLSCSPISGHRSVSWYQQTPGQGLQFLFEYFSETQRNKGNFPGRFSGRQFSNSRSEMNVSTLELGDSALYLCASSLGDISYNEQFFGPGTRLTVL.

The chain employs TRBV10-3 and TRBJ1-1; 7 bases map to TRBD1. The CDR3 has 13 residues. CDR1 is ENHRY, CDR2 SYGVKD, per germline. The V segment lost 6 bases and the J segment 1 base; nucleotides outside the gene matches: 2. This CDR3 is CAIRQGTNTEAFF. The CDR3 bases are TGTGCCATCAGACAGGGGACGAACACTGAAGCTTTCTTT.